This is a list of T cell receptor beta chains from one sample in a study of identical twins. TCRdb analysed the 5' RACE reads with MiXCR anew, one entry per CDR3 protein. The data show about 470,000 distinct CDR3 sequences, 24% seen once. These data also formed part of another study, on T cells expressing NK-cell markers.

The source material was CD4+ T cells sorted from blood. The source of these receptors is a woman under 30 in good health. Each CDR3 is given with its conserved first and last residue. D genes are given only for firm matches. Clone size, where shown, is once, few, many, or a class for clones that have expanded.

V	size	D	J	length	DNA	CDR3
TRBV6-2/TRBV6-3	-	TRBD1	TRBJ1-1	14	TGTGCCAGCAGCCAAACAGGGGGCGAATCAACTGCTTTCTTT	CASSQTGGESTAFF
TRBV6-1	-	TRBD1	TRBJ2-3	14	TGTGCCAGCAGCCGGGGACAGGGGTCAGATACGCAGTATTTT	CASSRGQGSDTQYF
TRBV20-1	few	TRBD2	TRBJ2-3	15	TGCAGTGCTAGGGGAGCGGGAGGAGGCACAGATACGCAGTATTTT	CSARGAGGGTDTQYF
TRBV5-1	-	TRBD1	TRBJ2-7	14	TGCGCCAGCAGCCGGACAGGGGGTTTCTACGAGCAGTACTTC	CASSRTGGFYEQYF
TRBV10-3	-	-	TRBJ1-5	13	TGTGCCTCCGGGGTGGGGGCAGATCAGCCCCAGCATTTT	CASGVGADQPQHF
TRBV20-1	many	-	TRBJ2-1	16	TGCAGTGCTAGAGATACGGGCAGGGGCTTCTACAATGAGCAGTTCTTC	CSARDTGRGFYNEQFF
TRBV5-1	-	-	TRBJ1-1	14	TGCGCCAGCAGCTTTTTCGGGACCGTCTCTGAAGCTTTCTTT	CASSFFGTVSEAFF
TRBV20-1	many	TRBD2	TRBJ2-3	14	TGCAGTGCGAGGACTAGCGGGAGATCAGATACGCAGTATTTT	CSARTSGRSDTQYF
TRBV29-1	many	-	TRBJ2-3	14	TGCAGCGTTGAAGGAGGGAAGGGCACAGATACGCAGTATTTT	CSVEGGKGTDTQYF
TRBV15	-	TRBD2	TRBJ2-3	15	TGTGCCACCAGCGCCGGGACTAGCGGGGCAGATACGCAGTATTTT	CATSAGTSGADTQYF
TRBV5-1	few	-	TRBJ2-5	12	TGCGCCAGCAGCTTAAAGAGCGAGACCCAGTACTTC	CASSLKSETQYF
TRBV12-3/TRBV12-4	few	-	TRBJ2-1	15	TGTGCCAGCAGTTTAAACCAGATCGCCAGGCCCCCCCACTTCTTC	CASSLNQIARPPHFF
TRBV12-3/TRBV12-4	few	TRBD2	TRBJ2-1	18	TGTGCCAGCAGTTCCACACCCGGGACTAGCGGGAGTTACAATGAGCAGTTCTTC	CASSSTPGTSGSYNEQFF
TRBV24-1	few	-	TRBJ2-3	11	TGTGCCACCGCCCGGGGAGATACGCAGTATTTT	CATARGDTQYF
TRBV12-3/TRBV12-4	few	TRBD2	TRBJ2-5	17	TGTGCCAGCAGTACTAGACTAGCGGGAACTTACCAAGAGACCCAGTACTTC	CASSTRLAGTYQETQYF
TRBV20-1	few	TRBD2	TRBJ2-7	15	TGCAGTGCTCACCCCTTAGCGGGAGGGGCCTACGAGCAGTACTTC	CSAHPLAGGAYEQYF